A selection of T cell receptor beta chains follows, all from one sample in a study of OX40 agonist ivuxolimab in advanced cancers. The assay was immunoSEQ multiplex PCR, and TCRdb's table has in-frame clones only and misses some. The sample holds roughly 73,000 clones, 88% seen once. The sample in question was CD4+ or CD8+ T cells sorted from blood, obtained in a trial of the OX40 agonist ivuxolimab. The receptor set was obtained from an adult with an advanced solid tumor such as melanoma, head and neck, liver or kidney cancer. The CDR3 runs from the conserved cysteine through the conserved F or W. The order of the fields is V gene, clone size, J gene, D gene, CDR3 length, CDR3 protein, CDR3 DNA. The D gene is left open where the match is weak. Expanded clones get a size class; other rows say once, few or many, or leave the size out.

>TRBV30|few|TRBJ1-1|NA|13
CAWSRGPNTEAFF
TGTGCCTGGAGTCGGGGGCCAAACACTGAAGCTTTCTTT
>TRBV7-7|NA|TRBJ2-1|NA|13
CASSLGRHNEQFF
TGTGCTAGCAGCTTAGGACGCCACAATGAGCAGTTCTTC
>TRBV11-2|once|TRBJ1-5|TRBD1|15
CASSLGTGGNQPQHF
TGTGCCAGCAGCTTAGGAACAGGGGGAAATCAGCCCCAGCATTTT
>TRBV16|NA|TRBJ1-4|TRBD1|14
CASTPQQGDEKLFF
TGTGCCAGCACCCCACAGCAGGGGGATGAAAAACTGTTTTTT
>TRBV5-6|NA|TRBJ2-4|NA|13
CASSLISQNIQYF
TGTGCCAGCAGCTTGATCTCCCAAAACATTCAGTACTTC
>TRBV28|NA|TRBJ1-5|NA|15
CASSRGFGSNQPQHF
TGTGCCAGTAGTCGGGGTTTTGGTAGCAATCAGCCCCAGCATTTT
>TRBV5-5|once|TRBJ2-1|NA|16
CASSQTGHGGYNEQFF
TGTGCCAGCAGCCAAACAGGGCATGGGGGGTACAATGAGCAGTTCTTC
>TRBV7-8|NA|TRBJ1-5|NA|16
CASSLEQGSLNQPQHF
TGTGCCAGCAGCTTAGAACAGGGTTCCCTAAATCAGCCCCAGCATTTT
>TRBV2|few|TRBJ2-5|NA|13
CASSRTNGETQYF
TGTGCCAGCAGCAGGACTAACGGGGAGACCCAGTACTTC
>TRBV6-5|NA|TRBJ1-4|NA|15
CASSYSRSTNEKLFF
TGTGCCAGCAGTTACTCCCGGTCGACTAATGAAAAACTGTTTTTT
>TRBV19|NA|TRBJ2-2|NA|15
CASSQGGWDTGELFF
TGTGCCAGTAGCCAGGGCGGTTGGGACACCGGGGAGCTGTTTTTT
>TRBV29-1|NA|TRBJ2-2|TRBD2|14
CSVGTSGSVGELFF
TGCAGCGTCGGGACTAGCGGGAGTGTCGGGGAGCTGTTTTTT
>TRBV5-8|NA|TRBJ2-7|NA|13
CASSLKGFYEQYF
TGTGCCAGCAGCTTGAAGGGATTCTACGAGCAGTACTTC
>TRBV11-3|NA|TRBJ2-5|NA|13
CASSLAGRETQYF
TGTGCCAGCAGCTTAGCGGGGAGGGAGACCCAGTACTTC
>TRBV2|NA|TRBJ1-3|NA|14
CATGAGSSGNTIYF
TGTGCCACAGGGGCGGGGAGCTCTGGAAACACCATATATTTT
>TRBV9|NA|TRBJ2-7|NA|15
CASSVGVEQFYEQYF
TGTGCCAGCAGCGTAGGGGTGGAACAGTTCTACGAGCAGTACTTC
>TRBV19|NA|TRBJ2-7|NA|16
CASSIQGGDPLRGQYF
TGTGCCAGTAGTATTCAAGGGGGGGATCCTCTACGAGGGCAGTACTTC
>TRBV6-1|NA|TRBJ2-7|NA|10
CASGTYEQYF
TGTGCAAGCGGAACCTACGAGCAGTACTTC
>TRBV5-4|NA|TRBJ2-2|NA|12
CASGGETGELFF
TGTGCCAGCGGCGGGGAGACCGGGGAGCTGTTTTTT
>TRBV7-9|NA|TRBJ2-5|TRBD2|17
CASSLVPASGGQETQYF
TGTGCCAGCAGCTTAGTACCGGCTAGCGGGGGCCAAGAGACCCAGTACTTC
>TRBV6-1|NA|TRBJ2-1|TRBD2|15
CASLRGGSSYNEQFF
TGTGCCAGCCTCCGGGGGGGTAGCTCCTACAATGAGCAGTTCTTC
>TRBV10-3|NA|TRBJ1-2|NA|15
CAIMNGASLVSFYTF
TGTGCCATCATGAATGGCGCTTCCCTGGTCAGCTTCTACACCTTC
>TRBV7-8|NA|TRBJ1-2|NA|15
CASSLERVSRYGYTF
TGTGCCAGCAGCTTAGAAAGGGTCAGCAGGTATGGCTACACCTTC
>TRBV14|NA|TRBJ1-2|NA|14
CASSPGTYRYGYTF
TGTGCCAGCAGCCCCGGGACTTATCGCTATGGCTACACCTTC
>TRBV14|NA|TRBJ1-1|NA|13
CASSQDLVAEAFF
TGTGCCAGCAGCCAAGACCTAGTCGCTGAAGCTTTCTTT
>TRBV18|NA|TRBJ1-1|TRBD1|13
CASSPTGGTEAFF
TGTGCCAGCTCTCCGACAGGGGGCACTGAAGCTTTCTTT
>TRBV18|NA|TRBJ2-1|NA|15
CASSPPGRDYNEQFF
TGTGCCAGCTCACCACCGGGCAGGGATTACAATGAGCAGTTCTTC